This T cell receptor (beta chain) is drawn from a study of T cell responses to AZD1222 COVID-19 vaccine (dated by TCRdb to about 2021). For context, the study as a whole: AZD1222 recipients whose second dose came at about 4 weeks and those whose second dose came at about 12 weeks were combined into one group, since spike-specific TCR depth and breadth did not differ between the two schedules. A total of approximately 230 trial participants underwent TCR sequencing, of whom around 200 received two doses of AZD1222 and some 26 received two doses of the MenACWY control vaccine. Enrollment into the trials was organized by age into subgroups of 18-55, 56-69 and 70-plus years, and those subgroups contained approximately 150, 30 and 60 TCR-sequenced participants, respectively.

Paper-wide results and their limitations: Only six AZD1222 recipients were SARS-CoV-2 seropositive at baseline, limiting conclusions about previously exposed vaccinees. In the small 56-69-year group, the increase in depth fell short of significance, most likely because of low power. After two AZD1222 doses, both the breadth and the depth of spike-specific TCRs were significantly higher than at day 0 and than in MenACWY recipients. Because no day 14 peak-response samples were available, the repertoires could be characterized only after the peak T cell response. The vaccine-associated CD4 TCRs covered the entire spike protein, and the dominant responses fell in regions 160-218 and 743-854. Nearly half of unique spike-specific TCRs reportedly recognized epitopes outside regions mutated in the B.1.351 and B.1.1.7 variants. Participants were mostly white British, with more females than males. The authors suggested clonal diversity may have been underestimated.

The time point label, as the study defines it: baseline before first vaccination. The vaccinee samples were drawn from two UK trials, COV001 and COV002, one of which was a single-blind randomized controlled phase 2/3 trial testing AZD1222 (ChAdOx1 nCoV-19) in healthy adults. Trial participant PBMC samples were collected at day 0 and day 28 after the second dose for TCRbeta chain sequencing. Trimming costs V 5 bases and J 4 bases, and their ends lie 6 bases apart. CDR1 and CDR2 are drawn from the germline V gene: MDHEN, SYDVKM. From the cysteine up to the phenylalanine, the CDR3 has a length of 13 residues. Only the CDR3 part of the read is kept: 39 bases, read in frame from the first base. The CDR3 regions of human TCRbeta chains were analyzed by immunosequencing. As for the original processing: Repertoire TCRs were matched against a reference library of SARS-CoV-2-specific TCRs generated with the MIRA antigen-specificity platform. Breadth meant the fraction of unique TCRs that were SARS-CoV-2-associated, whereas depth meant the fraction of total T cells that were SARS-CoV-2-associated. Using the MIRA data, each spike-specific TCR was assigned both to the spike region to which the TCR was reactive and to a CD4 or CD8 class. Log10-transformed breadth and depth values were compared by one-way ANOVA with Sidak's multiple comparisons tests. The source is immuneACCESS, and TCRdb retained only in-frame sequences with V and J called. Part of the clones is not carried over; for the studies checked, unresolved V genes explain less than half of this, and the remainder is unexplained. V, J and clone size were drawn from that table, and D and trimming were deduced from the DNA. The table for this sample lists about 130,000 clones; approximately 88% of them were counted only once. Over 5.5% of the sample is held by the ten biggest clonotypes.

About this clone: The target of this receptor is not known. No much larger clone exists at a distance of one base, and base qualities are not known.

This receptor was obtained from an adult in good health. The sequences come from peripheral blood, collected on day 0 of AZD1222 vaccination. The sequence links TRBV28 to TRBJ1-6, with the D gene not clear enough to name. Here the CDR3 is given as CASSPDYNSPLHF. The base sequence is TGTGCCAGCAGTCCCGATTATAATTCACCCCTCCACTTT. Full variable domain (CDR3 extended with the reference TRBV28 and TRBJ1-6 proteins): DVKVTQSSRYLVKRTGEKVFLECVQDMDHENMFWYRQDPGLGLRLIYFSYDVKMKEKGDIPEGYSVSREKKERFSLILESASTNQTSMYLCASSPDYNSPLHFGNGTRLTVT.